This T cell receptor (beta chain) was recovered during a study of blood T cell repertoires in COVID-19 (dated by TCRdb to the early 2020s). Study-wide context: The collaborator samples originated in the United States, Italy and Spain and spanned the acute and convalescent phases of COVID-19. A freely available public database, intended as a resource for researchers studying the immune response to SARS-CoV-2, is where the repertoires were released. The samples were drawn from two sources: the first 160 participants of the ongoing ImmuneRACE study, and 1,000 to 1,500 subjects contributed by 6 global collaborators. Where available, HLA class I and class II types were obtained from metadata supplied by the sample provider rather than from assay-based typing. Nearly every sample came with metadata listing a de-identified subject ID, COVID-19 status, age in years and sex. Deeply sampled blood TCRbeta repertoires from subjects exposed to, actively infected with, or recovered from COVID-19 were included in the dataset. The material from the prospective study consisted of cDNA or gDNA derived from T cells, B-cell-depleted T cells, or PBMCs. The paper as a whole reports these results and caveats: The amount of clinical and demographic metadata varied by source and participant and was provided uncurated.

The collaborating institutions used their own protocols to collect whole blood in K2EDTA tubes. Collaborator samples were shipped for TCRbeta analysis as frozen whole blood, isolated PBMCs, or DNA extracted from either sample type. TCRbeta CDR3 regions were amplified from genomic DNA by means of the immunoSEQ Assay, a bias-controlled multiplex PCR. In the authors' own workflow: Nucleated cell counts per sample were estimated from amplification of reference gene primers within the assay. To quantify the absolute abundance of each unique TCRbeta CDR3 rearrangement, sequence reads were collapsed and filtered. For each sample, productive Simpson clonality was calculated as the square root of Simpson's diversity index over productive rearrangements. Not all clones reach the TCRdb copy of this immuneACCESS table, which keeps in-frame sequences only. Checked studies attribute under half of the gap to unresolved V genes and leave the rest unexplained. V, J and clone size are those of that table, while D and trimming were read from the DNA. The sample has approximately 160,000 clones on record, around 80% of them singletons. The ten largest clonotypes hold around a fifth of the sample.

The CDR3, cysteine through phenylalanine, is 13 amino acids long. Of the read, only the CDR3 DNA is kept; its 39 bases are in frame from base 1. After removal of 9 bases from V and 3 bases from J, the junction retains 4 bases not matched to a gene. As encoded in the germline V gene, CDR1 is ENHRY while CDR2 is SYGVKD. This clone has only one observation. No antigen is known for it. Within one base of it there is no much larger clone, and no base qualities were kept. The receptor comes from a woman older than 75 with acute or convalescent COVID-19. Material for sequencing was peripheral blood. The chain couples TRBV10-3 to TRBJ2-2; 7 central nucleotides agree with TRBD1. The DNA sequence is TGTGCCATAAAAACAGGGGACACCGGGGAGCTGTTTTTT. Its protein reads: CAIKTGDTGELFF.